This record looks at one TCR beta chain sequence and its context. Its antigen specificity is not known. Per-nucleotide qualities are absent, and no much larger clonotype sits a single base away. Taken with the paper, the label for time point translates to: week 23, last vaccination. A 20-mer mutant IDH1 peptide at 300 micrograms in Montanide made up each vaccine dose, which was injected subcutaneously together with topical imiquimod. The donors had newly diagnosed IDH1-mutant astrocytomas of WHO grade 3 or 4 that showed loss of nuclear ATRX. The samples were drawn from NOA16, a multicentre, single-arm, open-label phase I trial in Germany that tested a mutant IDH1 peptide vaccine in humans for the first time. Genomic DNA for TCRB sequencing was extracted from EDTA blood using the DNeasy Blood and Tissue Kit. The sample originates from a study of a mutant IDH1 vaccine in newly diagnosed glioma (dated by TCRdb to 2020 to 2022). Some background on the complete study: Eight vaccinations were administered to patients in weeks 1, 3, 5, 7, 11, 15, 19 and 23, corresponding to visits V03 through V10. Vaccination began 4-6 weeks after radiotherapy alone, or alongside temozolomide cycles in the chemotherapy-containing groups. For exploratory analyses, longitudinal TCRB deep sequencing was carried out in 25 to 30 treated patients wherever samples were available. Peripheral blood was drawn at six visits: V03 (baseline), V05, V07, V10, V12 and V13. Prior to enrollment, patients had been given standard therapy consisting of radiotherapy alone, temozolomide alone, or radiochemotherapy with temozolomide, with the combination given to most patients. Of the 32 patients who were treated, about 62% were male and 37.5% were female, and the mean age was around 41 years. Study-level results and caveats: Vaccine-induced immune responses across multiple MHC alleles were detected in over 85% of patients. Availability determined which PBMC samples were chosen for TCRB deep sequencing. According to the authors, sample limitations meant that analyses of patient blood samples could not be reproduced. Pseudoprogression seemed to be unrelated to changes in the top peripheral T cell clonotypes found by TCRB sequencing.

The CDR3 runs 15 residues from the cysteine to the phenylalanine. Left in the record is the CDR3 DNA by itself, 45 bases read in frame from the first base. Library method: the immunoSEQ multiplex PCR assay. Rearranged TCR beta chain sequences were amplified with the hsTCRB Kit following the manufacturer's protocol. An Illumina MiSeq was used to sequence the TCRB libraries. The paper's processing steps were these. Demultiplexing, trimming and gene mapping were performed with the kit vendor's proprietary platform. Sourced from immuneACCESS, this table was stored by TCRdb with only in-frame sequences that have V and J called. A share of the clones is absent; for the studies checked, an unresolved V gene accounts for under half, and the remainder has no known explanation. That table supplies the V and J calls and clone size; D and trimming were determined from the DNA. The sample profile shows roughly 74,000 clones; almost 85% of them were found once. Clones ranked in the top ten supply 2% to 2.5% of the sample.

The V gene is TRBV5-3 and the J gene is TRBJ2-3; 7 nucleotides in the junction match TRBD2. TRBV5-3 is given ORF status, its function remaining uncertain. Sequenced here: PBMCs, sampled from a glioma patient whose treatment included an IDH1 peptide vaccine. This receptor was identified in a man aged 30 to 39 with glioma. Some clones in this sample may be carry-over from other donors' samples. In nucleotide form, the sequence is TGTGCTCATCCCACGCGGGGAGGGACCACAGATACGCAGTATTTT. Its product reads: CAHPTRGGTTDTQYF.